The rows below give T cell receptor beta chains drawn from one sample of a study of blood T cells in healthy people across ages. Using its own MiXCR run on the 5' RACE reads, TCRdb lists one record per CDR3 protein. Altogether 1.4 million or so distinct CDR3 sequences are present, approximately 42% being singletons, with the ten largest covering 4%. Input material: blood. All receptors derive from a woman aged 18-30 years in good health. CDR3s include the opening cysteine and the closing phenylalanine or tryptophan. A D gene is named only where the DNA matches it firmly. Size values are once, few and many counts, or a class for expanded clones, and some rows have none.

NA	NA	TRBJ2-5	TRBV14	15	CASSQARTEAGAQYF	TGTGCCAGCAGCCAAGCTAGGACGGAGGCAGGAGCCCAGTACTTC
NA	TRBD1	TRBJ1-2	TRBV20-1	14	CSASVQGAGYGYTF	TGCAGTGCTTCCGTTCAGGGGGCTGGTTATGGCTACACCTTC
few	NA	TRBJ2-7	TRBV7-9	16	CASSGTPSAVRYEQYF	TGTGCCAGCAGCGGGACCCCTAGCGCCGTGAGGTACGAGCAGTACTTC
NA	NA	TRBJ2-4	TRBV6-6	11	CASSAQEEQYF	TGTGCCAGCAGCGCCCAGGAAGAGCAGTACTTC
few	NA	TRBJ2-2	TRBV6-2/TRBV6-3	15	CASSYVGANTGELFF	TGTGCCAGCAGTTACGTCGGGGCGAACACCGGGGAGCTGTTTTTT
many	NA	TRBJ2-1	TRBV7-2	15	CASSTDWSSYNEQFF	TGTGCCAGCAGCACCGACTGGAGCTCCTACAATGAGCAGTTCTTC
NA	TRBD2	TRBJ2-1	TRBV20-1	12	CSAPPGGNEQFF	TGCAGTGCCCCACCGGGGGGCAATGAGCAGTTCTTC
NA	NA	TRBJ1-1	TRBV4-3	17	CASSQDRGAGFSTEAFF	TGCGCCAGCAGCCAAGATAGGGGGGCGGGGTTTTCAACTGAAGCTTTCTTT
NA	NA	TRBJ1-2	TRBV7-9	12	CASSSIHVGYTF	TGTGCCAGCAGCAGCATACATGTTGGCTACACCTTC
once	TRBD1	TRBJ2-1	TRBV4-3	13	CASSQPTGGEQFF	TGCGCCAGCAGCCAACCTACAGGGGGTGAGCAGTTCTTC
few	NA	TRBJ2-4	TRBV28	11	CASSSRNIQYF	TGTGCCAGCAGTTCCAGAAACATTCAGTACTTC
few	NA	TRBJ1-1	TRBV12-3/TRBV12-4	14	CASRLPGKRTEAFF	TGTGCCAGCAGACTACCAGGGAAGAGGACTGAAGCTTTCTTT
NA	NA	TRBJ2-6	TRBV7-9	20	CASSLRGTAYLWEANKVLTF	TGTGCCAGCAGCTTGCGTGGGACGGCGTATCTCTGGGAAGCCAATAAGGTCCTGACTTTC
once	NA	TRBJ1-2	TRBV20-1	13	CSARDRGGRGYTF	TGCAGTGCTAGAGACCGGGGGGGGCGGGGCTACACCTTC
NA	TRBD1	TRBJ1-2	TRBV4-2	16	CASSQSFNTGGGGYTF	TGTGCCAGCAGCCAGTCCTTTAACACAGGGGGCGGAGGCTACACCTTC
NA	NA	TRBJ1-6	TRBV10-3	14	CAISEGGRMRPLHF	TGTGCCATCAGTGAGGGCGGGAGGATGAGACCCCTCCACTTT
NA	NA	TRBJ1-1	TRBV10-3	17	CAVRPAAGKMMNTEAFF	TGTGCCGTCAGGCCAGCGGCTGGGAAAATGATGAACACTGAAGCTTTCTTT
NA	NA	TRBJ2-1	TRBV28	15	CASMTGGGSYNEQFF	TGTGCCAGCATGACGGGTGGCGGGTCCTACAATGAGCAGTTCTTC
NA	NA	TRBJ1-2	TRBV7-2	14	CASSLGGGHYGYTF	TGTGCCAGCAGCTTAGGTGGGGGCCACTATGGCTACACCTTC
NA	NA	TRBJ1-1	TRBV3-1	14	CARSPPRLNTEAFF	TGTGCCCGCAGCCCGCCCAGACTGAACACTGAAGCTTTCTTT
few	TRBD1	TRBJ1-2	TRBV11-2	13	CASSLLTGGGYTF	TGTGCCAGCAGCTTATTGACAGGGGGCGGCTACACCTTC
many	TRBD2	TRBJ2-7	TRBV9	13	CASSPRGGYEQYF	TGTGCCAGCAGCCCACGGGGGGGTTACGAGCAGTACTTC
NA	NA	TRBJ2-4	TRBV20-1	13	CSARDQAKNVQYF	TGCAGTGCTAGAGACCAAGCCAAAAACGTTCAGTACTTC
NA	TRBD2	TRBJ2-1	TRBV2	15	CASSEMAGGHSEQFF	TGTGCCAGCAGTGAAATGGCGGGGGGGCACAGTGAGCAGTTCTTC